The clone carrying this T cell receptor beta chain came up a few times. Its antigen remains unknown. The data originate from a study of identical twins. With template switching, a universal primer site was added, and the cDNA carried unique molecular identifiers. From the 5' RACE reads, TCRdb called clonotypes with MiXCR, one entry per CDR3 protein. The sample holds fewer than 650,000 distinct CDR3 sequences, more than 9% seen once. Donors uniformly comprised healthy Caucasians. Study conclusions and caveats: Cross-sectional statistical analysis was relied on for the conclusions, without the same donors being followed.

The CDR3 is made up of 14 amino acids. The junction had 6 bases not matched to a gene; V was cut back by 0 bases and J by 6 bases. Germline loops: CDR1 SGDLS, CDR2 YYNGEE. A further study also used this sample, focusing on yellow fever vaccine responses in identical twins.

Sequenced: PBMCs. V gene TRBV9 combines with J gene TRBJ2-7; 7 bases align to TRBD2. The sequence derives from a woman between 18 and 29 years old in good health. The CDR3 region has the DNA TGTGCCAGCAGCGTAGGACTAGCTAGCCTCGAGCAGTACTTC. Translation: CASSVGLASLEQYF.